This entry features one T cell receptor beta chain sequence. Its antigen is unknown. This entry is derived from a study of CD8 T cells in Susac syndrome. The study, taken as a whole, reports: Clonal expansion was absent from the CD4+ T cell repertoires in Susac syndrome.

Patients with Susac syndrome fulfilled recently defined diagnostic criteria for definite or probable disease. cDNA came from approximately 0.5 to 1 ug RNA primed by random hexamers. Each CDR3 protein gets one entry after TCRdb re-called the immunoSEQ multiplex PCR reads with MiXCR. The table lists under 300,000 distinct CDR3 sequences, 90% to 96% of them singletons. The sequence derives from a human donor with Susac syndrome. Sequencing was carried out using CD4+ T cells from PBMCs.

CDR3 residues: CSARAQSYGYTF. CDR3 nucleotides: TGCAGTGCTAGGGCACAGTCCTATGGCTACACCTTC. This sequence joins TRBV20-1 and TRBJ1-2; D ambiguous. V shed 3 bases and J shed 4 bases, with 9 bases lying between them. The CDR3 runs 12 residues. CDR1 DFQATT and CDR2 SNEGSKA come from the germline V gene (reference sequence).